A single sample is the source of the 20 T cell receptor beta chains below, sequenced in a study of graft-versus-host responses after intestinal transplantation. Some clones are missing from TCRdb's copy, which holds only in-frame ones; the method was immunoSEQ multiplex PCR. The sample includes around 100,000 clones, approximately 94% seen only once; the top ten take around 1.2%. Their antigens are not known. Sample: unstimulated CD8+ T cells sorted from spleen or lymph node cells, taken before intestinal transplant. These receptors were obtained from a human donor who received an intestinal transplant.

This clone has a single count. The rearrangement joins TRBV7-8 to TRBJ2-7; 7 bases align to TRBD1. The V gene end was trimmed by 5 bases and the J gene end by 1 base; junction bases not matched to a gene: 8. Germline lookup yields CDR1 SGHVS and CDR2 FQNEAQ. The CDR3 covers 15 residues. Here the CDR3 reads CASSGGQPGSYEQYF. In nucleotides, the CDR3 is TGTGCCAGCAGCGGGGGACAGCCTGGGTCCTACGAGCAGTACTTC.

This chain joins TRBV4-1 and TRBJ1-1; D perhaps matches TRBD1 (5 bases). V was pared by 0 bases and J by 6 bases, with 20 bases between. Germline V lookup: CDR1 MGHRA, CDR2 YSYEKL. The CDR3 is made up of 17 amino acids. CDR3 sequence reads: CASSQDLGTMGGAEAFF. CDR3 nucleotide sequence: TGCGCCAGCAGCCAAGATCTTGGAACTATGGGGGGAGCTGAAGCTTTCTTT.

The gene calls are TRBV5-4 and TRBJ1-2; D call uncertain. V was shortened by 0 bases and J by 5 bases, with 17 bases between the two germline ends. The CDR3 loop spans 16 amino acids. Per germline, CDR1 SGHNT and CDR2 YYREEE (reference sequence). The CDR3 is CASSLVGALEGYGYTF. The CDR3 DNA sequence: TGTGCCAGCAGCTTGGTCGGTGCCTTAGAGGGATATGGCTACACCTTC. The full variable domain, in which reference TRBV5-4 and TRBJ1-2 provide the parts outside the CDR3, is ETGVTQSPTHLIKTRGQQVTLRCSSQSGHNTVSWYQQALGQGPQFIFQYYREEENGRGNFPPRFSGLQFPNYSSELNVNALELDDSALYLCASSLVGALEGYGYTFGSGTRLTVV.

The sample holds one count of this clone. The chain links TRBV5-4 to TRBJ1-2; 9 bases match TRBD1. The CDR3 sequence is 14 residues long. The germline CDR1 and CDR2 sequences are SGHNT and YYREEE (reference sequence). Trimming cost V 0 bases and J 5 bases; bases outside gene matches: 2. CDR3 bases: TGTGCCAGCAGCTTGGAAGACAGGGGGTATGGCTACACCTTC. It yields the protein CASSLEDRGYGYTF.

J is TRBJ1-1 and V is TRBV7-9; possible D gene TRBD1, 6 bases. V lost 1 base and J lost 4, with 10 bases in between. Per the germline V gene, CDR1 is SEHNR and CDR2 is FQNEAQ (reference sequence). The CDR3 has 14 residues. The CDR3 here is CASSLVHRVTEAFF. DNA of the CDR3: TGTGCCAGCAGCTTAGTCCACAGGGTCACTGAAGCTTTCTTT.

The CDR3 here is CASSLAGFNEQFF. In DNA form, the CDR3 reads TGTGCCAGCAGCTTAGCAGGGTTCAATGAGCAGTTCTTC. The chain employs TRBV7-8 and TRBJ2-1; D is unclear. This CDR3 comprises 13 residues. The V gene's germline CDR1 is SGHVS and CDR2 FQNEAQ. V was pared by 0 bases and J by 6 bases, with 6 bases between.

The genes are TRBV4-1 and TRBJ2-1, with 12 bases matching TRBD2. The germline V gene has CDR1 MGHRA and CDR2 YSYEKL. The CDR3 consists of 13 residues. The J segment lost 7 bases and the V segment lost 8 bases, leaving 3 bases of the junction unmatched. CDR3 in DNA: TGCGCCAGCGGACTAGCGGGGATTAATGAGCAGTTCTTC. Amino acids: CASGLAGINEQFF.

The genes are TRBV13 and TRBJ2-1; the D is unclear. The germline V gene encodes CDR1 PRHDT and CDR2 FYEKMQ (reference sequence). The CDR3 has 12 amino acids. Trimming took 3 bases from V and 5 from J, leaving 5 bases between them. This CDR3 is CASSFYDNEQFF. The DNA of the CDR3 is TGTGCCAGCAGCTTTTACGACAATGAGCAGTTCTTC. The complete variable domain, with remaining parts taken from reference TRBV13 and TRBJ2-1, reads AAGVIQSPRHLIKEKRETATLKCYPIPRHDTVYWYQQGPGQDPQFLISFYEKMQSDKGSIPDRFSAQQFSDYHSELNMSSLELGDSALYFCASSFYDNEQFFGPGTRLTVL.

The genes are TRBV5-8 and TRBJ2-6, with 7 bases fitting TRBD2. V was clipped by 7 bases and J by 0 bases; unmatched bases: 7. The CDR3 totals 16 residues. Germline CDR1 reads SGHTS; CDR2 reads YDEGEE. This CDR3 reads CASEHGGSSGANVLTF. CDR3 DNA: TGTGCCAGCGAACACGGGGGGAGCTCTGGGGCCAACGTCCTGACTTTC.

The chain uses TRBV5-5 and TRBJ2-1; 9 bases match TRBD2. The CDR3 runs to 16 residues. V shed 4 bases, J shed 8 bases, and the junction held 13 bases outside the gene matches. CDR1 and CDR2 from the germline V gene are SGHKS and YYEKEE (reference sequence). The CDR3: CASSVGLALTTDEQFF. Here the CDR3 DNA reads TGTGCCAGCAGCGTCGGACTAGCGCTTACTACGGATGAGCAGTTCTTC.

The CDR3 bases are TGTGCCAGCAGTGGTAACAGGGGGCGCGAGCAGTACTTC. It translates to CASSGNRGREQYF. This rearrangement joins TRBV6-1 to TRBJ2-5, with 9 nucleotides matching TRBD1. The J call may be wrong; the DNA end is better matched by TRBJ2-7. CDR3 length equals 13 residues. Germline CDR1 and CDR2: MNHNS and SASEGT.

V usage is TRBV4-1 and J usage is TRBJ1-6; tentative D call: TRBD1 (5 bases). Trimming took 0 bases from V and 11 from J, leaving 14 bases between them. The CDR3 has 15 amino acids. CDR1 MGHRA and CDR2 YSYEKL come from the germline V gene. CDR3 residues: CASSQDVGGDPPLHF. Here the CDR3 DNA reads TGCGCCAGCAGCCAAGATGTGGGGGGGGATCCACCCCTCCACTTT.

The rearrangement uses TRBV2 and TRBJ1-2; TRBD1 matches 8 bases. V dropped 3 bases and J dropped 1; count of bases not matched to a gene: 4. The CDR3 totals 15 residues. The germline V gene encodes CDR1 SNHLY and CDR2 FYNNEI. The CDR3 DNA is TGTGCCAGCAGTGAGCAGGGGGCAATTAACTATGGCTACACCTTC. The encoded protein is CASSEQGAINYGYTF.

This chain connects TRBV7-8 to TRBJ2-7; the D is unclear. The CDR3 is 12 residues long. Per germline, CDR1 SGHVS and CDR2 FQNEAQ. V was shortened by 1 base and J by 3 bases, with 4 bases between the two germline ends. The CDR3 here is CASSLVGYEQYF. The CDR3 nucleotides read TGTGCCAGCAGCTTAGTCGGCTACGAGCAGTACTTC.

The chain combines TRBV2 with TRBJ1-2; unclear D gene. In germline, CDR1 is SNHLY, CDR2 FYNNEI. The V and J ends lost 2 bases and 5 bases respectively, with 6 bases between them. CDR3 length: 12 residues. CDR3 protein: CASSEKGYGYTF. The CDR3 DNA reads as TGTGCCAGCAGTGAAAAAGGGTATGGCTACACCTTC.

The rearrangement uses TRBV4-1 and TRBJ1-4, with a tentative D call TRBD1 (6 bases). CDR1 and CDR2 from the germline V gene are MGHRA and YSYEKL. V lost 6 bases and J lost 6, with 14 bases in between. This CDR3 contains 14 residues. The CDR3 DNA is TGCGCCAGCAGTCCGAACCCAGGGGATGAAAAACTGTTTTTT. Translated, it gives CASSPNPGDEKLFF.

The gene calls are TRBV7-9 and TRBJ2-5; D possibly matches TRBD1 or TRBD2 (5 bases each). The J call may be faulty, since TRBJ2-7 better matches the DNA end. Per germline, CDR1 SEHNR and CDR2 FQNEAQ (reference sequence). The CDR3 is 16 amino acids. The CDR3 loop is CASSLAGTARSYEQYF. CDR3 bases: TGTGCCAGCAGCTTAGCGGGGACGGCCCGATCCTACGAGCAGTACTTC.

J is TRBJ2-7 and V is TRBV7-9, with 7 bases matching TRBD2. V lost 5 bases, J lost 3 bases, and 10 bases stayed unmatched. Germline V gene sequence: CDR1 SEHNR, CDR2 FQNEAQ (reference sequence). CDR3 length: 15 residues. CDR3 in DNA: TGTGCCAGCAGCGGAACCGGGACTACCATCTACGAGCAGTACTTC. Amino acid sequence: CASSGTGTTIYEQYF.

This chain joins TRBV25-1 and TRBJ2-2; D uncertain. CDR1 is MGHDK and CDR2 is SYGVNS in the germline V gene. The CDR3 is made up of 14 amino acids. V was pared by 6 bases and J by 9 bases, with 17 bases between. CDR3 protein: CASSEEVSGRELFF. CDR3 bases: TGTGCCAGCAGCGAAGAGGTCTCGGGCCGGGAGCTGTTTTTT.

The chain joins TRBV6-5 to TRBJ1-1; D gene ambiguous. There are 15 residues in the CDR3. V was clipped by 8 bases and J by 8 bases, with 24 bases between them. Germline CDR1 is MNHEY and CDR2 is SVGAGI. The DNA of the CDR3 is TGTGCCAGCGCCGTCTGGAGGGAGGATTATCCCGAAGCTTTCTTT. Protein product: CASAVWREDYPEAFF.